Listed here is a single T cell receptor beta chain. Its antigen is undetermined. The source of the sample is a study of radiotherapy plus CTLA-4 blockade in lung cancer. Study in general: Of the patients, roughly 20% showed objective responses and about 30% attained disease control. Study-level findings and limits: Reportedly, early blood T cell clone dynamics best predicted response, with interferon-beta.

Some clones are missing from TCRdb's copy, which holds only in-frame ones; the method was immunoSEQ multiplex PCR. The top ten clones hold around 0.78% of a sample with about 95,000 clones, 83% of them seen once. The germline gives CDR1 GTSNPN, CDR2 SVGIG (reference sequence). V shed 2 bases and J shed 2 bases, with 14 bases lying between them. The length of the CDR3 is 15 residues. People whose metastatic non-small-cell lung cancer was chemo-refractory got focal radiation along with CTLA-4 blockade by ipilimumab. The sequences come from peripheral blood, collected from a patient treated with radiotherapy plus ipilimumab. The TCR originated in a human donor with non-small cell lung cancer who had stable disease on radiotherapy plus ipilimumab. The chain has TRBV30 and TRBJ2-3; D unclear. In nucleotides, the CDR3 is TGTGCCTGGAGTCCGACTCCCCCCCCCACAGATACGCAGTATTTT. Its translation: CAWSPTPPPTDTQYF.